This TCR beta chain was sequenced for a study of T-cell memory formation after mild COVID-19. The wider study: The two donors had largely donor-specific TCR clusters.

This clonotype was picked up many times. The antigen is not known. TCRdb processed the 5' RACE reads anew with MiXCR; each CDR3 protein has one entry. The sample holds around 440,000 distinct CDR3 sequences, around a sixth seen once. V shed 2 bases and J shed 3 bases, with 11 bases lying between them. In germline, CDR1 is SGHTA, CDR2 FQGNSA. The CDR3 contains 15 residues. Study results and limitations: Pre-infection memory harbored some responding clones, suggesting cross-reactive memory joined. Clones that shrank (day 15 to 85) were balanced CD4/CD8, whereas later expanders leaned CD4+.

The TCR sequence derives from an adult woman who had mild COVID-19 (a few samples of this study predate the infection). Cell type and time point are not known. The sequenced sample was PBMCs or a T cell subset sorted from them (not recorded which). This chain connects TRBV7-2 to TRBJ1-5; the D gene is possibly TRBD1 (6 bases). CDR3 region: CASSLRQEHNQPQHF. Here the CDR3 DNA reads TGTGCCAGCAGCTTAAGACAGGAGCACAATCAGCCCCAGCATTTT.